These T cell receptor beta chains were read from a single sample in a study of cytomegalovirus exposure and HLA in healthy donors. Assay used: immunoSEQ multiplex PCR; TCRdb lists only in-frame clones, some missing. The sample shows 60,000 to 75,000 clones, approximately 81% of them seen only once. Sequencing was carried out using PBMCs. These receptors were taken from a woman in her 30s in good health and CMV-seropositive. CDR3s include the opening cysteine and the closing phenylalanine or tryptophan. D genes are given only for firm matches. Some rows have no size entry. The others give once, few or many, or a class for an expanded clone.

d_gene	abundance	j_gene	v_gene	CDR3nt	CDR3aa
TRBD1	NA	TRBJ2-7	TRBV6-5	TGTGCCAGCAGTTACTCGAGGGGGCCCTACGAGCAGTACTTC	CASSYSRGPYEQYF
NA	NA	TRBJ1-2	TRBV12-2	TGTGCAAGTCCCCGAAGACAGGCAAGGCACTATGGCTACACCTTC	CASPRRQARHYGYTF
NA	few	TRBJ1-2	TRBV6-5	TGTGCCAGCAGTACCGGACAGTTGAAACACTATGGCTACACCTTC	CASSTGQLKHYGYTF
NA	once	TRBJ2-7	TRBV30	TGTGCCTGGAGTCCTAGCGACTTACGGAGAGAGCAGTACTTC	CAWSPSDLRREQYF
TRBD1	few	TRBJ1-5	TRBV2	TGTGCCAGCGGACAGGGCGCCTATGGAAATCAGCCCCAGCATTTT	CASGQGAYGNQPQHF
TRBD1	NA	TRBJ2-5	TRBV2	TGTGCCAGCAGCATCAAGACAGGGCCTGAGACCCAGTACTTC	CASSIKTGPETQYF
NA	few	TRBJ2-3	TRBV4-2	TGTGCCAGCAGCCCGGGTGGAGGGGCAGATACGCAGTATTTT	CASSPGGGADTQYF
TRBD2	NA	TRBJ2-1	TRBV4-1	TGCGCCAGCAGGCGGGGACTAGCGGTCCTCGAGGAGCAGTTCTTC	CASRRGLAVLEEQFF
NA	NA	TRBJ1-1	TRBV4-3	TGCGCCAGCAGCAACAGGGTAGGCACTGAAGCTTTCTTT	CASSNRVGTEAFF
TRBD1	NA	TRBJ2-1	TRBV10-3	TGTGCCACCCGACATACCTACAGGGGTGAGCAGTTCTTC	CATRHTYRGEQFF
TRBD1	NA	TRBJ2-1	TRBV29-1	TGCAGCGTTTGTCCGACCGGGACAGTCGATGAGCAGTTCTTC	CSVCPTGTVDEQFF
NA	few	TRBJ1-2	TRBV2	TGTGCCAGCAGTGTTCTGGACAGCTATGGCTACACCTTC	CASSVLDSYGYTF
TRBD1	NA	TRBJ2-7	TRBV28	TGTGCCAGCAGTGCAGGGGGCCTCTACGAGCAGTACTTC	CASSAGGLYEQYF
NA	NA	TRBJ1-2	TRBV28	TGTGCCAGCAGTTTACAGGAAGGAAACTATGGCTACACCTTC	CASSLQEGNYGYTF
TRBD2	NA	TRBJ2-2	TRBV18	TGTGCCAGCTCACCGGGACTAGCGGCCACCGGGGAGCTGTTTTTT	CASSPGLAATGELFF
NA	NA	TRBJ1-1	TRBV6-1	TGTGCCAGCAGCCTCTCCCCCGGGACTGAAGCTTTCTTT	CASSLSPGTEAFF
TRBD2	NA	TRBJ2-3	TRBV6-5	TGTGCCAGCTCACGGACTAGCGGGACAGATACGCAGTATTTT	CASSRTSGTDTQYF
NA	NA	TRBJ2-4	TRBV29-1	TGCAGCGTTGAATGGACAGAGATTCAAAACATTCAGTACTTC	CSVEWTEIQNIQYF
NA	NA	TRBJ1-1	TRBV7-8	TGTGCCAGCAGCCCGCGGGAGGGGAACACTGAAGCTTTCTTT	CASSPREGNTEAFF
TRBD2	NA	TRBJ2-1	TRBV7-8	TGTGCCAGCAGCCCCGGACTAGCGGGAGTTATGTATGAGCAGTTCTTC	CASSPGLAGVMYEQFF
NA	NA	TRBJ1-1	TRBV6-5	TGTGCCAGCAGTTACTCACGGGAGGGGAACACTGAAGCTTTCTTT	CASSYSREGNTEAFF
NA	NA	TRBJ1-1	TRBV4-1	TGCGCCAGCAGCCAAGTACGAGTGAACACTGAAGCTTTCTTT	CASSQVRVNTEAFF
TRBD1	NA	TRBJ1-2	TRBV28	TGTGCCAGCAGTTCAATACAGACAGGGAACTATGGCTACACCTTC	CASSSIQTGNYGYTF
NA	NA	TRBJ2-1	TRBV7-3	TGTGCCAGCAGCTTAACGGGGCCTCGCAATGAGCAGTTCTTC	CASSLTGPRNEQFF
NA	NA	TRBJ1-1	TRBV7-9	TGTGCCAGCACCAAAACCGGGACTTCGAACACTGAAGCTTTCTTT	CASTKTGTSNTEAFF